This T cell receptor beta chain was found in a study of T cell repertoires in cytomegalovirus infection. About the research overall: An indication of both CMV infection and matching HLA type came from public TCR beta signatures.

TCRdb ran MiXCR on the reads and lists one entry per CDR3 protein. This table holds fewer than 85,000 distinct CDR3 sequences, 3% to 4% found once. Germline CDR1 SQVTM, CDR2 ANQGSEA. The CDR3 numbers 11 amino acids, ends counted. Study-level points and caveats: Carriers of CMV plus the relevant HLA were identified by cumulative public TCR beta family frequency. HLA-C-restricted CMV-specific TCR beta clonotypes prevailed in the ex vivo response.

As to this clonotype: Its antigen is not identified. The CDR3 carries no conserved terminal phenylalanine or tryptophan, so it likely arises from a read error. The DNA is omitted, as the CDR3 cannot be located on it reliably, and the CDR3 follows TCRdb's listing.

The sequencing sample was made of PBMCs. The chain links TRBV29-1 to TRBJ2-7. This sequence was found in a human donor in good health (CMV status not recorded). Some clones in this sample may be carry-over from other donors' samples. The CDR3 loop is CSVETDRGPFL.